The entry below gives a single T cell receptor (beta chain) sequence along with its context. The data originate from a study of blood T cell repertoires in COVID-19. Study-level information: Samples representing acute and convalescent COVID-19 were sourced from the United States, Italy and Spain. T cells, B-cell-depleted T cells, or PBMCs supplied cDNA or gDNA.

The authors' processing: Reference gene primer amplification gave nucleated cell count estimates. Assay: immunoSEQ multiplex PCR; the TCRdb copy retains only in-frame clones and omits some. D and trimming were read from the DNA, whereas the V and J calls and clone size are those reported in that table. The sample holds 150,000 to 200,000 clones, about 88% seen once. Germline V gene data show CDR1 as SGHNT and CDR2 as YYREEE (reference sequence). Trimming removed 0 bases from V and 7 bases from J; junction bases left unmatched: 11. This CDR3 contains 16 residues. The sequence derives from a human donor in a cohort sampled during active COVID-19. The sequencing input was peripheral blood. The genes are TRBV5-4 and TRBJ2-7; 9 bases match TRBD2. The CDR3 protein is CASSLDVGAGGREQYF. The CDR3 coding sequence is TGTGCCAGCAGCTTGGACGTTGGGGCGGGGGGGCGAGAGCAGTACTTC.